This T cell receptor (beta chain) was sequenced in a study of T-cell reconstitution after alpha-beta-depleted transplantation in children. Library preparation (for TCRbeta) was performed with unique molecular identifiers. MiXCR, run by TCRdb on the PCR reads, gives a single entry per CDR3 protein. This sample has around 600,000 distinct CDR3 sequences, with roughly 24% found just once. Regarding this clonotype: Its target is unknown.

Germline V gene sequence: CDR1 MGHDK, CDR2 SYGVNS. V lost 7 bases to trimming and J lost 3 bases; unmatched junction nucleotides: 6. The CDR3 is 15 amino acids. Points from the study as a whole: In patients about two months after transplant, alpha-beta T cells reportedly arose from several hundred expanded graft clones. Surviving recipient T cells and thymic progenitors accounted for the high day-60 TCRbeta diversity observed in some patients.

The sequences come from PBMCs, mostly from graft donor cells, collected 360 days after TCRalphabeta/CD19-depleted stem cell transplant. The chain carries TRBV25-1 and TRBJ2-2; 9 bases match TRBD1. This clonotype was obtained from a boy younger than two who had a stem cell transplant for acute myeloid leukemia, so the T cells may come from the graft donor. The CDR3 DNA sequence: TGTGCCAGCAAAAGGACAGGGGTGGACACCGGGGAGCTGTTTTTT. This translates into CASKRTGVDTGELFF.